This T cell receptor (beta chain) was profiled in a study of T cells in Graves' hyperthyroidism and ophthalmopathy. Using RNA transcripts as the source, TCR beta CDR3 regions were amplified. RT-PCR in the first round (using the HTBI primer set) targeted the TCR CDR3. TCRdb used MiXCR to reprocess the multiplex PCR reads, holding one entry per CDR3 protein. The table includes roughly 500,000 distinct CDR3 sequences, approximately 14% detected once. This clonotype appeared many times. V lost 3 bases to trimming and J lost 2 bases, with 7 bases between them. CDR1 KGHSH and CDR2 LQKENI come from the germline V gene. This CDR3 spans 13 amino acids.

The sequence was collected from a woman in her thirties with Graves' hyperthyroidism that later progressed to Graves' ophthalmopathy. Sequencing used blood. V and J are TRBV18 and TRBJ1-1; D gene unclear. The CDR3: CASSPGDNTEAFF. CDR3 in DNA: TGTGCCAGCTCACCTGGCGACAACACTGAAGCTTTCTTT.